These 27 T cell receptor beta chains were all obtained from the same sample, sequenced in a study of breast tumors, draining lymph nodes, adjacent tissues. TCRdb re-called the multiplex PCR reads with MiXCR, one entry per CDR3 protein. The data show 83,000 or so distinct CDR3 sequences, approximately 19% seen once. Breast cancer patients provided tissue from their axillary draining lymph nodes. Input material: axillary lymph node tissue. The receptors stem from a female donor with breast cancer. Some clones in this sample may be carry-over from other donors' samples.

This clonotype was counted only a few times. The chain is built from TRBV28 and TRBJ1-2, with TRBD1 identical over 9 bases. The CDR3 runs to 13 residues. CDR1 is MDHEN, CDR2 SYDVKM, per germline. The V segment lost 5 bases and the J segment 9 bases; nucleotides outside the gene matches: 7. CDR3: CASSETGGRSYTF. The CDR3, as DNA: TGTGCCAGCAGTGAAACAGGGGGCCGGAGCTACACCTTC.

This clonotype was seen ten or more times. The rearrangement joins TRBV20-1 to TRBJ2-7; a weak D match, TRBD1 (5 bases). CDR1 is DFQATT, CDR2 SNEGSKA, per germline (reference sequence). This CDR3 comprises 14 residues. The germline V and J ends were trimmed by 3 bases and 2 bases, with 14 bases remaining between them. DNA of the CDR3: TGCAGTGCTAGTCCTGGCAGGGCAACCTACGAGCAGTACTTC. Protein: CSASPGRATYEQYF.

This clonotype was counted at least ten times. The chain links TRBV2 to TRBJ2-1; 12 bases are a match to TRBD1. Germline V gives CDR1 SNHLY, CDR2 FYNNEI. With V trimmed by 4 bases and J by 3 bases, 19 bases remained unmatched. The CDR3 runs to 21 residues. The CDR3 loop is CASSGSHWGQGARLDYNEQFF. The CDR3, as DNA: TGTGCCAGCAGTGGATCCCACTGGGGACAGGGGGCTAGACTTGACTACAATGAGCAGTTCTTC.

Details on this clonotype: It may be a read error: a sequence one base away is much more abundant. The chain carries TRBV7-8 and TRBJ2-1; 9 nucleotides align to TRBD1. Germline loops: CDR1 SGHVS, CDR2 FQNEAQ. There are 15 residues in the CDR3. The CDR3 nucleotides read TGTGCCAGCAGCTTAGTCGGGACAGGGAACAATGGGCAGTTCTTC. Its protein product is CASSLVGTGNNGQFF.

Ten or more counts support this clonotype. This chain uses TRBV6-6 with TRBJ2-1, with 7 nucleotides matching TRBD2. There are 16 residues in the CDR3. V was clipped by 3 bases and J by 4 bases; unmatched bases: 9. CDR1 is MNHNY and CDR2 is SVGAGI in the germline V gene (reference sequence). CDR3 DNA: TGTGCCAGCAGTTATTTGGCGGGAGACCTATACAATGAGCAGTTCTTC. Translating it yields CASSYLAGDLYNEQFF.

The chain's CDR3 is CATSRESTYEQYF. The CDR3 coding sequence is TGTGCCACCAGCAGAGAAAGCACCTACGAGCAGTACTTC. The rearrangement links TRBV15 to TRBJ2-7, with D unresolved. Per germline, CDR1 LNHNV and CDR2 YYDKDF (reference sequence). CDR3 length: 13 amino acids. V was pared by 0 bases and J by 2 bases, with 5 bases between.

This clonotype was observed many times. The chain recombines TRBV6-5 with TRBJ2-5, with 9 bases lining up with TRBD1. J gave up 2 bases and V 0 bases, and 10 bases lay outside the gene matches. CDR1 is MNHEY and CDR2 is SVGAGI in the germline V gene. The CDR3 is made up of 18 amino acids. CDR3 coding DNA: TGTGCCAGCAGTTACTCCGGGACAGGGTTGGTAGCACAAGAGACCCAGTACTTC. This gives the protein CASSYSGTGLVAQETQYF.

This clonotype was counted ten times or more. The chain uses TRBV12-3 or TRBV12-4 and TRBJ2-7; D call uncertain. The germline V and J ends were trimmed by 5 bases and 4 bases, with 18 bases remaining between them. This CDR3 comprises 15 residues. The CDR3 reads CASSLSSFWSYEQYF. The DNA of the CDR3 is TGTGCCAGCAGTCTGTCGTCTTTTTGGTCTTACGAGCAGTACTTC.

A note on this clonotype: A clone one base away is much larger, so this may be a read error. The V and J genes are TRBV7-9 and TRBJ2-2; D may be TRBD2 (5 bases). Per germline, CDR1 SEHNR and CDR2 FQNEAQ (reference sequence). CDR3 size: 13 residues. CDR3 DNA: TGTACCAGCAGCTTGGCGGGCGCCGGGGAGCTGTTTTTT. Protein product: CTSSLAGAGELFF.

In regard to this clonotype: The germline gene is not matched at one end of the junction; a read error may be the cause. The chain carries TRBV10-3 and TRBJ2-6; 11 bases are a match to TRBD1. The CDR3 totals 22 residues. Germline V lookup: CDR1 ENHRY, CDR2 SYGVKD. CDR3 protein: CGIRPGQGAGREGGTGANVLTF. The CDR3, as DNA: TGTGGCATCAGGCCCGGACAGGGGGCCGGGCGGGAGGGGGGAACTGGGGCCAACGTCCTGACTTTC.

This chain joins TRBV30 and TRBJ2-2; D possibly corresponds to TRBD1 (6 bases). This CDR3 has 14 amino acids. Looked up from germline, CDR1 is GTSNPN and CDR2 is SVGIG (reference sequence). The V end lost 4 bases, the J end lost 6 bases, and 15 bases lay between the germline ends. CDR3 amino acids: CAWNNRVVAGELFF. The CDR3 DNA reads as TGTGCCTGGAACAACAGGGTGGTTGCCGGGGAGCTGTTTTTT.

The rearrangement uses TRBV4-1 and TRBJ1-2; D gene uncertain. Trimming shortened V by 1 base and J by 3 bases, and 15 bases separated the two germline ends. CDR1 MGHRA and CDR2 YSYEKL come from the germline V gene. The CDR3 runs 16 residues. CDR3 amino acids: CASSQGPSRVHYGYTF. CDR3 nucleotides: TGCGCCAGCAGCCAAGGCCCCAGTAGGGTCCACTATGGCTACACCTTC.

This clonotype showed up many times. The chain has TRBV12-3 or TRBV12-4 and TRBJ1-2, with D maybe TRBD1 (6 bases). This CDR3 spans 13 amino acids. Trimming pared 7 bases from V and 8 bases from J, leaving 17 bases between. DNA for the CDR3: TGTGCCAGCACGGCAGGGGATGTTGGGGGCTACACCTTC. This sequence encodes CASTAGDVGGYTF.

The CDR3 bases are TGTGCCAGTAGTATTTCAGGCAATCAGCCCCAGCATTTT. Residues: CASSISGNQPQHF. This sequence joins TRBV19 and TRBJ1-5, with D unresolved. V lost 3 bases and J 2 bases, leaving 5 bases between the germline ends. The CDR3 is 13 residues long. Germline lookup yields CDR1 LNHDA and CDR2 SQIVND (reference sequence).

The genes are TRBV10-3 and TRBJ2-7, with TRBD1 identical over 8 bases. The ends lost 6 bases at V and 5 bases at J; junction bases unmatched: 6. Germline loops: CDR1 ENHRY, CDR2 SYGVKD. The CDR3 length is 13 residues. This CDR3 is CAIRDQGANEQYF. The DNA of the CDR3 is TGTGCCATCAGAGATCAGGGGGCAAACGAGCAGTACTTC.

This clonotype was found many times. Relative to the germline gene, one junction end is altered; a read error may explain this. The chain links TRBV24-1 to TRBJ1-2; D possibly corresponds to TRBD1 (5 bases). This CDR3 has 13 residues. Per the germline V gene, CDR1 is KGHDR and CDR2 is SFDVKD. The CDR3 spells CASRAATNYGYTF. The CDR3 DNA reads as TGTGCCTCCAGGGCAGCTACTAACTATGGCTACACCTTC.

This clonotype was observed many times. The chain carries TRBV20-1 and TRBJ2-7; 13 bases fit TRBD2. Per the germline V gene, CDR1 is DFQATT and CDR2 is SNEGSKA (reference sequence). The CDR3 totals 15 residues. Trimming cost V 2 bases and J 1 base; bases outside gene matches: 2. DNA for the CDR3: TGCAGTGCTAGAAAACTAGCGGGAGGGTCCTACGAGCAGTACTTC. Its protein is CSARKLAGGSYEQYF.

This clonotype was found many times. The chain couples TRBV6-1 to TRBJ1-3; D call uncertain. Germline V gene lookup returns CDR1 MNHNS and CDR2 SASEGT. The CDR3 is 11 residues long. V shed 6 bases and J shed 4 bases, with 4 bases lying between them. CDR3 nucleotides: TGTGCCAGCAGCGTAGGAAACACCATATATTTT. This gives the protein CASSVGNTIYF.

At least ten counts were recorded for this clonotype. V and J are TRBV5-8 and TRBJ1-4, with D possibly TRBD1 on 5 matching bases. This CDR3 region has 14 residues. The V and J ends lost 4 bases and 8 bases respectively, with 15 bases between them. Looked up from germline, CDR1 is SGHTS and CDR2 is YDEGEE. In DNA form, the CDR3 reads TGTGCCAGCAGCAAACCGGGGCCGAACGAAAAACTGTTTTTT. It translates to CASSKPGPNEKLFF.

This clonotype was detected many times. The gene calls are TRBV12-3 or TRBV12-4 and TRBJ2-1, with 10 bases that match TRBD2. After removal of 6 bases from V and 2 bases from J, the junction contained 1 base not matched to a gene. This CDR3 has 14 amino acids. The CDR3 protein is CASRSGRAYNEQFF. The CDR3, as DNA: TGTGCCAGCAGAAGCGGGAGGGCCTACAATGAGCAGTTCTTC.

At least ten counts were recorded for this clonotype. The V call is TRBV10-3, the J call TRBJ2-2; 7 bases fit TRBD1. The CDR3 is 14 residues long. With 10 bases clipped from V and 0 bases from J, the junction kept 5 bases outside the gene matches. Germline values: CDR1 ENHRY, CDR2 SYGVKD. CDR3 nucleotide sequence: TGTGCCACTATGGGACAGCCGAACACCGGGGAGCTGTTTTTT. It yields the protein CATMGQPNTGELFF.

This clonotype has at least ten counts. The gene calls are TRBV4-2 and TRBJ2-7; D might be TRBD2 (6 bases). This CDR3 region has 15 residues. The V and J ends lost 0 bases and 3 bases respectively, with 12 bases between them. The germline gives CDR1 LGHNA, CDR2 YNFKEQ. In DNA, the CDR3 is TGTGCCAGCAGCCAAGAGGGCTCGGGGGACTACGAGCAGTACTTC. Its protein product is CASSQEGSGDYEQYF.

This clonotype was seen a single time. V usage is TRBV27 and J usage is TRBJ2-1; the D gene is possibly TRBD2 (6 bases). This CDR3 spans 14 amino acids. V dropped 6 bases and J dropped 6 bases, with 15 bases sitting between them. Germline CDR1 MNHEY, CDR2 SMNVEV (reference sequence). The CDR3, as DNA: TGTGCCAGCAGAAAGCTAGCGCTTAGCAATGAGCAGTTCTTC. The encoded protein is CASRKLALSNEQFF.

The chain uses TRBV3-1 and TRBJ2-1; the match to TRBD2 covers 10 bases. CDR1 and CDR2 (germline): LGHDT, YNNKEL (reference sequence). Germline trimming cut 3 bases from V and 3 bases from J; bases unmatched to any gene: 8. The CDR3 is 17 residues long. The CDR3 nucleotides read TGTGCCAGCAGCCATTACTCTCGGACTAGCGGCTACAATGAGCAGTTCTTC. Its protein product is CASSHYSRTSGYNEQFF.

A word on this clonotype: Given a much more abundant clone one base away, this may be a read error. This chain joins TRBV19 and TRBJ2-1; 10 bases match TRBD2. The germline V gene encodes CDR1 LNHDA and CDR2 SQIVND (reference sequence). V was clipped by 4 bases and J by 8 bases; unmatched bases: 11. The CDR3 runs to 16 residues. CDR3 DNA sequence: TGTGCCAGTAGTACAGATTCTAGCGGGAGAGTCTATGAGCAGTTCTTC. This translates into CASSTDSSGRVYEQFF.

Turning to this clonotype: This sequence may be a read error, since a much larger clone differs from it by one base. The chain couples TRBV11-2 to TRBJ2-1, with TRBD2 identical over 9 bases. The CDR3 has 14 amino acids. Germline V lookup: CDR1 SGHAT, CDR2 FQNNGV. Trimming took 2 bases from V and 5 from J; bases not matched to a gene: 1. The CDR3 sequence is CASSLIAGDNEQFF. The CDR3 region has the DNA TGTGCCAGCAGCTTAATAGCGGGAGACAATGAGCAGTTCTTC.

This clonotype was detected many times. The chain uses TRBV4-2 and TRBJ1-3; no clear D gene. Per the germline V gene, CDR1 is LGHNA and CDR2 is YNFKEQ. The V end was cut by 5 bases, the J end by 3 bases, with 11 bases between. The CDR3 loop spans 14 amino acids. CDR3 DNA: TGTGCCAGCAGCTACCGACGTAATGGAAACACCATATATTTT. Amino acid sequence: CASSYRRNGNTIYF.